This TCR beta chain was identified during a study of blood T cell repertoires in COVID-19. Overall study: COVID-19 samples, acute and convalescent, were from the United States, Italy and Spain. PBMCs, B-cell-depleted T cells, or T cells provided the cDNA or gDNA that made up the material.

In the original workflow: For nucleated cells, counts were estimated from reference gene primer amplification. Profiling relied on immunoSEQ multiplex PCR, and the TCRdb table lists in-frame clones only, not all of them. V and J calls and clone size are copied from that table; D and trimming were computed from the DNA. The sample lists about 75,000 clones, around 89% occurring once. The V gene's germline CDR1 is SGHAT and CDR2 FQNNGV. The CDR3 spans 16 residues. With 2 bases clipped from V and 2 bases from J, the junction kept 5 bases outside the gene matches. The TCR originated in a human donor in a cohort sampled during active COVID-19. The sequencing input was peripheral blood. This chain links TRBV11-2 with TRBJ2-2; the match to TRBD1 covers 7 bases. CDR3 sequence reads: CASSLRRGQNTGELFF. CDR3 coding DNA: TGTGCCAGCAGCTTACGAAGGGGGCAAAACACCGGGGAGCTGTTTTTT.